These T cell receptor beta chains were read from a single sample in a study of blood T cells in healthy people across ages. TCRdb redid the calling of the 5' RACE reads with MiXCR, one entry per CDR3 protein. Seen here are more than 900,000 distinct CDR3 sequences, 25% to 35% observed once, and the top ten hold about 10%. The sample also formed part of further work on T cells of mothers and their children.

The sample consisted of blood. The receptors come from a woman in her 40s in good health. Both conserved end residues are part of each CDR3. The order of the fields is D gene, J gene, CDR3 length, clone size, V gene, CDR3 DNA, CDR3 protein. D genes are given only for firm matches. The listing skips clone size in some rows; elsewhere it reads once, few, many or a size class.

D: .
J: TRBJ2-3
length: 18
size: .
V: TRBV20-1
DNA: TGCAGTGCTAGAGCGTATCCGGGACCCACCACGGACACAGATACGCAGTATTTT
CDR3: CSARAYPGPTTDTDTQYF

D: .
J: TRBJ1-4
length: 16
size: .
V: TRBV14
DNA: TGTGCCAGCAGCCAGCCCTCGAGGGACAAAGGTGAAAAACTGTTTTTT
CDR3: CASSQPSRDKGEKLFF

D: .
J: TRBJ2-1
length: 16
size: .
V: TRBV20-1
DNA: TGCAGTGCTAGTTCAAAGGCAGGTGCCGCCTACAATGAGCAGTTCTTC
CDR3: CSASSKAGAAYNEQFF

D: .
J: TRBJ1-4
length: 14
size: few
V: TRBV7-2
DNA: TGTGCCAGCAGCTTTTCCAGGGCGGATGAAAAACTGTTTTTT
CDR3: CASSFSRADEKLFF

D: TRBD1
J: TRBJ2-6
length: 15
size: many
V: TRBV12-3/TRBV12-4
DNA: TGTGCCAGCACCACAGGGGGAACTGGGGCCAACGTCCTGACTTTC
CDR3: CASTTGGTGANVLTF

D: .
J: TRBJ1-6
length: 16
size: many
V: TRBV6-6
DNA: TGTGCCAGCAAGATGGCGGCAGGTGCGAATAATTCACCCCTCCACTTT
CDR3: CASKMAAGANNSPLHF

D: .
J: TRBJ1-4
length: 14
size: .
V: TRBV12-3/TRBV12-4
DNA: TGTGCCAGCAGTCTACAGGGAATTGAGGAAAAACTGTTTTTT
CDR3: CASSLQGIEEKLFF

D: TRBD1
J: TRBJ2-1
length: 14
size: many
V: TRBV7-2
DNA: TGTGCCAGCAGCCGGGACAGGGGCCTTAATGAGCAGTTCTTC
CDR3: CASSRDRGLNEQFF

D: .
J: TRBJ1-2
length: 12
size: .
V: TRBV28
DNA: TGTGCCAGCAGTGGACAACTTGATGGCTACACCTTC
CDR3: CASSGQLDGYTF

D: .
J: TRBJ1-1
length: 14
size: .
V: TRBV12-3/TRBV12-4
DNA: TGTGCCAGCCGGTGCAGGGAGTGGAACACTGAAGCTTTCTTT
CDR3: CASRCREWNTEAFF

D: .
J: TRBJ2-7
length: 12
size: many
V: TRBV10-3
DNA: TGTGCCATTTCCGGGGGTCCCTACGAGCAGTACTTC
CDR3: CAISGGPYEQYF

D: .
J: TRBJ2-1
length: 14
size: few
V: TRBV29-1
DNA: TGCAGCGTTGAGGGAGTAAGGTCCTACAATGAGCAGTTCTTC
CDR3: CSVEGVRSYNEQFF

D: TRBD1
J: TRBJ1-4
length: 18
size: .
V: TRBV6-5
DNA: TGTGCCAGCAGTTCCCACGGACAGGAGGCCCCAACTAATGAAAAACTGTTTTTT
CDR3: CASSSHGQEAPTNEKLFF

D: .
J: TRBJ2-3
length: 11
size: .
V: TRBV6-4
DNA: TGTGCCACCTCCTTTGGTCATACGCAGTATTTT
CDR3: CATSFGHTQYF

D: TRBD1
J: TRBJ2-7
length: 15
size: once
V: TRBV29-1
DNA: TGCAGCGTTGAAGTCTCCGGGACAGGAGCCTACGAGCAGTACTTC
CDR3: CSVEVSGTGAYEQYF

D: .
J: TRBJ2-4
length: 16
size: .
V: TRBV2
DNA: TGTGCCAGCAGGGAGGACAGAGGGGTAGCCAAAAACATTCAGTACTTC
CDR3: CASREDRGVAKNIQYF

D: TRBD1
J: TRBJ2-2
length: 16
size: .
V: TRBV7-2
DNA: TGTGCCAGCAGCTTAGGGACAGGGGGCATAGCCGGGGAGCTGTTTTTT
CDR3: CASSLGTGGIAGELFF

D: TRBD1
J: TRBJ1-5
length: 17
size: .
V: TRBV20-1
DNA: TGCAGTGCTAGAGATGGGACAGGAATATATAGCAATCAGCCCCAGCATTTT
CDR3: CSARDGTGIYSNQPQHF

D: TRBD1
J: TRBJ1-1
length: 14
size: .
V: TRBV7-2
DNA: TGTGCCAGCAGCCCCTCAGGGGGCAGATCTGAAGCTTTCTTT
CDR3: CASSPSGGRSEAFF

D: .
J: TRBJ2-7
length: 13
size: few
V: TRBV20-1
DNA: TGCAGTGCTAGAGCTCACAGGTACAACGAGCAGTACTTC
CDR3: CSARAHRYNEQYF

D: .
J: TRBJ2-5
length: 12
size: few
V: TRBV10-3
DNA: TGTGCCATCAGTGTCGACCAAGAGACCCAGTACTTC
CDR3: CAISVDQETQYF

D: .
J: TRBJ1-3
length: 16
size: once
V: TRBV5-1
DNA: TGCGCCAGCAGCTTCGGGCAGCCCTACTCTGGAAACACCATATATTTT
CDR3: CASSFGQPYSGNTIYF

D: TRBD1
J: TRBJ2-3
length: 17
size: .
V: TRBV12-3/TRBV12-4
DNA: TGTGCCAGCAGTTTAGAGGACAGGGGAGTTGACACAGATACGCAGTATTTT
CDR3: CASSLEDRGVDTDTQYF

D: TRBD1
J: TRBJ1-2
length: 14
size: .
V: TRBV14
DNA: TGTGCCAGCAGTCGGACAGGGGAACTCTATGGCTACACCTTC
CDR3: CASSRTGELYGYTF

D: .
J: TRBJ2-5
length: 14
size: .
V: TRBV14
DNA: TGTGCCAGCAGCCAAGGATTCCCGGGGGAGACCCAGTACTTC
CDR3: CASSQGFPGETQYF

D: .
J: TRBJ1-5
length: 13
size: few
V: TRBV29-1
DNA: TGCAGCGTTGGGCCGGGGGGGAATCAGCCCCAGCATTTT
CDR3: CSVGPGGNQPQHF

D: .
J: TRBJ2-5
length: 15
size: .
V: TRBV7-6
DNA: TGTGCCAGCAGCTTGAGCTTGGTAGGAGAAGAGACCCAGTACTTC
CDR3: CASSLSLVGEETQYF

D: .
J: TRBJ1-3
length: 15
size: .
V: TRBV7-9
DNA: TGTACCGGCAGCTTAGGACAGAACTCTGGAAACACCATATATTTT
CDR3: CTGSLGQNSGNTIYF

D: .
J: TRBJ2-3
length: 15
size: .
V: TRBV7-9
DNA: TGTTCCAGCAGCTTAGGTTCGATAGTCACAGATACGCAGTATTTT
CDR3: CSSSLGSIVTDTQYF

D: .
J: TRBJ2-1
length: 17
size: .
V: TRBV4-3
DNA: TGCGCCAGCAGCCAAATACGGGATGGACTCTCCTACAATGAGCAGTTCTTC
CDR3: CASSQIRDGLSYNEQFF

D: .
J: TRBJ2-7
length: 14
size: few
V: TRBV28
DNA: TGTGCCAGCAGCCAGGTCGGTAACTCCTACGAGCAGTACTTC
CDR3: CASSQVGNSYEQYF

D: .
J: TRBJ2-7
length: 15
size: many
V: TRBV4-1
DNA: TGCGTCAGCAGCCAAGATCCCCAAGAATACTACGAGCAGTACTTC
CDR3: CVSSQDPQEYYEQYF

D: TRBD1
J: TRBJ1-2
length: 13
size: .
V: TRBV5-6
DNA: TGTGCCAGCAGCGGGACAGTTCGAGTGGGCTACACCTTC
CDR3: CASSGTVRVGYTF

D: .
J: TRBJ2-7
length: 15
size: many
V: TRBV6-6
DNA: TGTGCCAGCAAGAATGACAGAACGAGCTCCTACGAGCAGTACTTC
CDR3: CASKNDRTSSYEQYF

D: TRBD2
J: TRBJ2-7
length: 18
size: few
V: TRBV4-3
DNA: TGCGCCAGCAGCCAACAACTAGCGGGGGGGCCGGGTGGTTTCGAGCAGTACTTC
CDR3: CASSQQLAGGPGGFEQYF

D: .
J: TRBJ2-1
length: 13
size: .
V: TRBV18
DNA: TGTGCCGGCTCACCGACCATGTACAATGAGCAGTTCTTC
CDR3: CAGSPTMYNEQFF

D: TRBD1
J: TRBJ1-2
length: 15
size: .
V: TRBV6-5
DNA: TGTGCCAGCAGTTATCCCGGGACAGGGGGGAATGGCTACACCTTC
CDR3: CASSYPGTGGNGYTF

D: .
J: TRBJ2-3
length: 15
size: few
V: TRBV12-3/TRBV12-4
DNA: TGTGCCAGCAGTCCCGCCCGTGCTAGTGCAGATGTGCAGTATTTT
CDR3: CASSPARASADVQYF

D: TRBD2
J: TRBJ2-5
length: 15
size: .
V: TRBV7-3
DNA: TGTGCCGGCAGCTTAGGCGGGGGGCAGCAAGAGACCCAGTACTTC
CDR3: CAGSLGGGQQETQYF